The present T cell receptor beta chain was sequenced within a study of blood T cell repertoires in COVID-19 (dated by TCRdb to the early 2020s). With respect to the entire study: Collaborator samples came from the United States, Italy and Spain and covered acute and convalescent phases of COVID-19. A de-identified subject ID, COVID-19 status, age in years and sex were almost always included in the sample metadata. Deeply sampled blood TCRbeta repertoires from subjects exposed to, actively infected with, or recovered from COVID-19 were included in the dataset. Where available, HLA class I and class II types were obtained from metadata supplied by the sample provider rather than from assay-based typing. The material from the prospective study consisted of cDNA or gDNA derived from T cells, B-cell-depleted T cells, or PBMCs. A freely available public database, intended as a resource for researchers studying the immune response to SARS-CoV-2, is where the repertoires were released. Samples were obtained from the ongoing ImmuneRACE study (first 160 participants) and from over 1,000 subjects provided by 6 global collaborators. The research as a whole found: How much clinical and demographic metadata was included differed by source and by participant, and the metadata was provided uncurated.

The germline V end is reduced by 3 bases and the J end by 4 bases; junction bases left unmatched: 9. From the cysteine through the phenylalanine, the CDR3 covers 17 amino acids. Only the CDR3 part of the read is kept: 51 bases, read in frame from the first base. CDR1 KGHDR and CDR2 SFDVKD are derived from the germline V gene. Note on this clone: Its antigen remains unidentified. Per-base quality was not reported, and no clone a single base away is much larger than it.

TCRbeta CDR3 regions were amplified from genomic DNA by means of the immunoSEQ Assay, a bias-controlled multiplex PCR. As for the authors' bioinformatics: The number of nucleated cells in each sample was estimated by amplification of reference gene primers within the assay. To quantify the absolute abundance of each unique TCRbeta CDR3 rearrangement, sequence reads were collapsed and filtered. For each sample, productive Simpson clonality was calculated as the square root of Simpson's diversity index over productive rearrangements. Drawn from immuneACCESS, this table holds only the in-frame rearrangements with V and J called that TCRdb kept. Clones are partly lost; checked studies trace under half to an unresolved V gene and leave the rest unexplained. V and J calls and clone size are as listed in that table; D and trimming were resolved from the DNA. For this sample the table gives about 33,000 clones, of which about 90% were detected only once. The leading ten clones occupy approximately 6.5% of the sample.

The collaborating institutions used their own protocols to collect whole blood in K2EDTA tubes. For TCRbeta analysis, collaborator samples were shipped as frozen whole blood, as isolated PBMCs, or as DNA extracted from either sample type. Recombination linked TRBV24-1 to TRBJ1-3; 9 bases in between match TRBD1. Sequenced: peripheral blood. The clonotype comes from a human donor in a cohort sampled during active COVID-19. CDR3 region: CATSDPRTGAGGNTIYF. The nucleotide sequence is given as TGTGCCACCAGTGATCCGCGGACAGGGGCAGGAGGAAACACCATATATTTT.